The 17 T cell receptor beta chains given below trace back to one sample, sequenced in a study of T cells after yellow fever vaccination. TCRdb re-called the 5' RACE reads through MiXCR, storing one row per CDR3 protein. The table includes approximately 600,000 distinct CDR3 sequences, over 9% detected once. Sequenced here: PBMCs, sampled on the day of the yellow fever booster vaccination. The receptor source for this set is a man aged 25-45 years who received the YFV17D yellow fever vaccine.

V usage is TRBV6-2 or TRBV6-3 and J usage is TRBJ2-5; D remains ambiguous. The V end lost 4 bases, the J end lost 5 bases, and 11 bases lay between the germline ends. The CDR3 totals 13 residues. Germline V gene data show CDR1 as MNHEY and CDR2 as SVGEGT. CDR3 sequence (DNA): TGTGCCAGCAGTTCGATCAACTGGGAGACCCAGTACTTC. Protein: CASSSINWETQYF.

This clonotype has more than one count but fewer than ten. CDR3 protein: CASSETSNEQFF. The CDR3 DNA is TGTGCCAGCAGCGAAACTAGTAATGAGCAGTTCTTC. The chain carries TRBV7-2 and TRBJ2-1; D is possibly TRBD2 (5 bases). The germline V and J ends were trimmed by 5 bases and 7 bases, with 9 bases remaining between them. The CDR3 spans 12 residues. The germline gives CDR1 SGHTA, CDR2 FQGNSA.

This clonotype was observed a handful of times. V and J are TRBV7-9 and TRBJ1-1; a possible D gene is TRBD1 (5 bases). The CDR3 is 14 amino acids. With 3 bases removed from V and 4 bases from J, the gap between germline ends came to 12 bases. CDR1 is SEHNR, CDR2 FQNEAQ, per germline (reference sequence). CDR3 sequence: CASSLGGIGTEAFF. The CDR3 coding sequence is TGTGCCAGCAGCTTGGGGGGTATAGGCACTGAAGCTTTCTTT.

This clonotype was seen a handful of times. V and J are TRBV12-3 or TRBV12-4 and TRBJ1-2, with 7 bases aligning to TRBD1. The CDR3 extends over 16 amino acids. Losses at the gene ends were 6 bases for V and 4 bases for J; bases not matched to a gene: 14. As DNA, the CDR3 is TGTGCCAGCAGATCCACCCAATACAGGGGTAGCTATGGCTACACCTTC. As protein: CASRSTQYRGSYGYTF.

This clonotype was seen only a few times. The chain is built from TRBV27 and TRBJ1-1, with D hard to call. Trimming cost V 5 bases and J 0 bases, with 7 bases left between them. Germline V gives CDR1 MNHEY, CDR2 SMNVEV (reference sequence). CDR3 length: 13 amino acids. The CDR3 nucleotides are TGTGCCAGCAGTGTCAGCATGAACACTGAAGCTTTCTTT. It encodes CASSVSMNTEAFF.

The chain carries TRBV29-1 and TRBJ1-1; the match to TRBD1 covers 11 bases. This CDR3 comprises 14 residues. CDR1 is SQVTM and CDR2 is ANQGSEA in the germline V gene. The CDR3 nucleotides read TGCAGGGTCGGACAGGGGGCGATGAACACTGAAGCTTTCTTT. It encodes CRVGQGAMNTEAFF.

This clonotype came up many times. The rearrangement uses TRBV10-3 and TRBJ2-1; TRBD1 matches 11 bases. V dropped 4 bases and J dropped 4; count of bases not matched to a gene: 3. CDR3 length: 15 amino acids. CDR1 and CDR2 (germline): ENHRY, SYGVKD. The CDR3 loop is CAISGGTGGYNEQFF. The CDR3 DNA is TGTGCCATCAGTGGTGGGACAGGGGGGTACAATGAGCAGTTCTTC.

This clonotype was picked up a small number of times. The chain uses TRBV20-1 and TRBJ1-2; weak D call: TRBD1 (5 bases). In germline, CDR1 is DFQATT, CDR2 SNEGSKA (reference sequence). The CDR3 covers 11 residues. V lost 6 bases, J lost 11 bases, and 16 bases lay in between. CDR3 loop: CSARERGRYTF. Here the CDR3 DNA reads TGCAGTGCCAGGGAGCGGGGACGATACACCTTC.

The sample holds a few counts of this clonotype. The rearrangement links TRBV5-1 to TRBJ2-3; D not resolved. From germline, CDR1 is SGHRS and CDR2 YFSETQ. V was clipped by 0 bases and J by 2 bases, with 4 bases between them. The CDR3 has 13 amino acids. As DNA, the CDR3 is TGCGCCAGCAGCTTGGTGGACACAGATACGCAGTATTTT. This translates into CASSLVDTDTQYF.

Comment on this clonotype: This sequence may be a read error, since a much larger clone differs from it by one base. This chain links TRBV5-1 with TRBJ2-1; 13 nucleotides line up with TRBD2. This CDR3 is 16 amino acids long. V trimming: 4 bases; J trimming: 12 bases; junction bases outside the gene matches: 13. Germline assignment: CDR1 SGHRS and CDR2 YFSETQ. The CDR3 DNA reads TGCGCCAGCAGCCCCACCGGGACTAGCGGGATGCAAAGGCAGTTCTTC. Translation: CASSPTGTSGMQRQFF.

The CDR3 DNA sequence: TGTGCCAGTAGTCCCGTGGACAGCTCCTACGAGCAGTACTTC. This sequence encodes CASSPVDSSYEQYF. The rearrangement joins TRBV19 to TRBJ2-7; D is perhaps TRBD1 (6 bases). The CDR3 contains 14 residues. Germline-derived CDR1 and CDR2 are LNHDA and SQIVND (reference sequence). The V end was cut by 5 bases, the J end by 0 bases, with 11 bases between.

This clonotype was observed many times. The CDR3 loop reads CASSLPSLREQFF. The CDR3 nucleotides are TGTGCCAGCAGCTTACCCTCTCTGAGAGAGCAGTTCTTC. This sequence joins TRBV7-2 and TRBJ2-1, with D unresolved. The germline V and J ends were trimmed by 2 bases and 10 bases, with 12 bases remaining between them. Germline lookup yields CDR1 SGHTA and CDR2 FQGNSA. The CDR3 spans 13 residues.

The gene calls are TRBV28 and TRBJ2-7; TRBD1 matches at 8 bases. Per germline, CDR1 MDHEN and CDR2 SYDVKM. The CDR3 has 14 residues. V gave up 3 bases and J gave up 10 bases; unmatched junction bases: 11. CDR3 nucleotide sequence: TGTGCCAGCAGTTTTGTCCAGGGGGCGACTGAACAGTACTTC. This sequence encodes CASSFVQGATEQYF.

This clonotype was observed a handful of times. The V call is TRBV19, the J call TRBJ1-4, with no clear D. The CDR3 totals 17 residues. Germline V gene sequence: CDR1 LNHDA, CDR2 SQIVND (reference sequence). V was cut by 5 bases and J by 14 bases, with 30 bases left in between. As DNA, the CDR3 is TGTGCCAGTAGTCTTAGACTGAGGACGACGGCCTTCGACCCTCTGTTTTTT. Its translation is CASSLRLRTTAFDPLFF.

There are many counts of this clonotype. The chain is built from TRBV10-2 and TRBJ2-3; TRBD2 is a possible D gene (5 bases). Germline values: CDR1 WSHSY, CDR2 SAAADI. The ends were cut back, 9 bases at V and 2 bases at J, with 15 bases in the middle. This CDR3 is 14 amino acids long. This CDR3 is CASRPTDFTDTQYF. The CDR3 nucleotides are TGCGCCAGTCGTCCGACGGACTTCACAGATACGCAGTATTTT.

This rearrangement joins TRBV12-3 or TRBV12-4 to TRBJ2-5; 12 bases are a match to TRBD2. The CDR3 runs to 18 residues. Unmatched junction bases numbered 15, after V lost 5 bases and J lost 5 bases. In DNA form, the CDR3 reads TGTGCCAGCAGTCCCTCTTTGACCCTCCTAGCGGGAGGGGAGACCCAGTACTTC. Residues: CASSPSLTLLAGGETQYF.

The chain couples TRBV5-1 to TRBJ1-4; 9 bases match TRBD1. The CDR3 totals 14 residues. Germline CDR1 is SGHRS and CDR2 is YFSETQ. With V trimmed by 4 bases and J by 8 bases, 6 bases remained unmatched. CDR3 bases: TGCGCCAGCAGCACGGGACAGGGTAAAGAAAAACTGTTTTTT. Amino acid sequence: CASSTGQGKEKLFF.